Below are 15 T cell receptor beta chains sequenced from a single sample in a study of shared clonotypes between healthy human individuals. The repertoire was sequenced with immunoSEQ multiplex PCR; TCRdb's copy has only in-frame clones and lacks some. This sample has fewer than 3 million clones, with about nine tenths found just once. Sequencing was performed on naive CD4+ T cells from PBMCs. Sample subset: CD45RA+ positively selected. The receptors here all came from a man between 18 and 35 years old in good health. Some clones in this sample may be carry-over from other donors' samples.

V is TRBV5-4 and J is TRBJ2-3; the match to TRBD2 covers 7 bases. The length of the CDR3 is 15 residues. The ends lost 3 bases at V and 0 bases at J; junction bases unmatched: 4. Per germline, CDR1 SGHNT and CDR2 YYREEE (reference sequence). This CDR3 reads CASSSWTRSTDTQYF. The CDR3 DNA sequence: TGTGCCAGCAGCTCATGGACTAGGAGCACAGATACGCAGTATTTT.

The chain carries TRBV5-4 and TRBJ1-1; D call uncertain. Per the germline V gene, CDR1 is SGHNT and CDR2 is YYREEE (reference sequence). The CDR3 consists of 14 residues. V was cut by 4 bases and J by 1 base, with 11 bases left in between. The CDR3 reads CASSGAKGNTEAFF. CDR3 coding DNA: TGTGCCAGCAGCGGAGCTAAGGGGAACACTGAAGCTTTCTTT.

The rearrangement joins TRBV5-1 to TRBJ2-7; 8 bases match TRBD1. The CDR3 is 14 residues long. V trimming: 0 bases; J trimming: 5 bases; junction bases outside the gene matches: 4. The V gene's germline CDR1 is SGHRS and CDR2 YFSETQ. The CDR3: CASSLGQGWNEQYF. CDR3 DNA: TGCGCCAGCAGCTTGGGACAGGGGTGGAACGAGCAGTACTTC.

The chain joins TRBV18 to TRBJ2-5; D perhaps matches TRBD1 (5 bases). The CDR3 is 14 amino acids. V lost 3 bases to trimming and J lost 5 bases, with 13 bases between them. Germline V lookup: CDR1 KGHSH, CDR2 LQKENI. CDR3 bases: TGTGCCAGCTCACCTGGTTTACAGGCGGAGACCCAGTACTTC. The encoded protein is CASSPGLQAETQYF. The whole variable domain, remainder taken from reference TRBV18 and TRBJ2-5, is NAGVMQNPRHLVRRRGQEARLRCSPMKGHSHVYWYRQLPEEGLKFMVYLQKENIIDESGMPKERFSAEFPKEGPSILRIQQVVRGDSAAYFCASSPGLQAETQYFGPGTRLLVL.

The rearrangement joins TRBV7-9 to TRBJ1-5; 8 bases align to TRBD1. Per the germline V gene, CDR1 is SEHNR and CDR2 is FQNEAQ (reference sequence). CDR3 size: 16 residues. J gave up 3 bases and V 5 bases, and 9 bases lay outside the gene matches. Here the CDR3 reads CASSHTSTGDNQPQHF. CDR3 DNA sequence: TGTGCCAGCAGCCACACGTCGACAGGGGACAATCAGCCCCAGCATTTT.

V is TRBV18 and J is TRBJ1-2; tentative D call: TRBD1 (6 bases). V lost 0 bases and J lost 7, with 15 bases in between. Germline V gene sequence: CDR1 KGHSH, CDR2 LQKENI. The CDR3 runs 15 residues. The CDR3 region is CASSPPSLGAGGYTF. The CDR3 DNA is TGTGCCAGCTCACCACCGTCGTTGGGGGCCGGTGGCTACACCTTC.

The V gene is TRBV18, the J gene TRBJ1-1, with TRBD1 as a possible D gene (6 bases). The CDR3 sequence is 13 residues long. CDR1 KGHSH and CDR2 LQKENI come from the germline V gene. V lost 3 bases and J lost 10, with 15 bases in between. In nucleotides, the CDR3 is TGTGCCAGCTCACCGGAGTTAGTACAGGGAGCTTTCTTT. It yields the protein CASSPELVQGAFF.

The J gene is TRBJ2-1, the V gene TRBV28; 8 bases align to TRBD2. Germline V gene data show CDR1 as MDHEN and CDR2 as SYDVKM. The trim removed 8 bases at V and 5 bases at J, leaving 8 bases unmatched. The CDR3 has 14 amino acids. In DNA, the CDR3 is TGTGCCAGCGGTAAACTAGCGGTAAACAATGAGCAGTTCTTC. Translation gives CASGKLAVNNEQFF.

This clone was seen just once. The chain carries TRBV10-3 and TRBJ1-5; 9 nucleotides align to TRBD1. This CDR3 comprises 15 residues. V lost 4 bases, J lost 1 base, and 2 bases stayed unmatched. The germline gives CDR1 ENHRY, CDR2 SYGVKD. In nucleotides, the CDR3 is TGTGCCATCAGTGCACAGGGGGCGAGCAATCAGCCCCAGCATTTT. This translates into CAISAQGASNQPQHF.

The chain joins TRBV5-1 to TRBJ1-2; D is possibly TRBD1 (5 bases). The CDR3 loop spans 14 amino acids. Germline V CDR1 and CDR2: SGHRS, YFSETQ. V dropped 4 bases and J dropped 4 bases, with 14 bases sitting between them. The CDR3 sequence is CASSLTTEPYGYTF. The DNA for the CDR3 is TGCGCCAGCAGCCTTACGACAGAACCCTATGGCTACACCTTC. Variable domain in full (rest from reference TRBV5-1 and TRBJ1-2): KAGVTQTPRYLIKTRGQQVTLSCSPISGHRSVSWYQQTPGQGLQFLFEYFSETQRNKGNFPGRFSGRQFSNSRSEMNVSTLELGDSALYLCASSLTTEPYGYTFGSGTRLTVV.

On this clone: Other DNA sequences of this sample code for an identical CDR3. The rearrangement uses TRBV18 and TRBJ2-2; D unresolved. The CDR3 sequence is 13 residues long. The germline gives CDR1 KGHSH, CDR2 LQKENI. V was cut by 1 base and J by 5 bases, with 5 bases left in between. The CDR3 loop reads CASSPLLTGELFF. CDR3 DNA: TGTGCCAGCTCACCACTTTTAACCGGGGAGCTGTTTTTT.

V and J are TRBV28 and TRBJ1-2; a weak D match, TRBD1 (5 bases). Germline CDR1 and CDR2: MDHEN and SYDVKM. Trimming left V 2 bases short and J 4 bases short, with 17 bases between. CDR3 length: 16 amino acids. The DNA for the CDR3 is TGTGCCAGCAGTTTACCCGGGACGCAAGTCCTCTATGGCTACACCTTC. As protein: CASSLPGTQVLYGYTF.

The rearrangement links TRBV19 to TRBJ1-5; D is perhaps TRBD1 (6 bases). Trimming left V 8 bases short and J 3 bases short, with 14 bases between. Per the germline V gene, CDR1 is LNHDA and CDR2 is SQIVND (reference sequence). This CDR3 is 14 amino acids long. The CDR3 sequence is CASEGQFFNQPQHF. CDR3 coding DNA: TGTGCCAGTGAAGGACAGTTTTTCAATCAGCCCCAGCATTTT. The variable domain in full, completed from reference TRBV19 and TRBJ1-5, reads DGGITQSPKYLFRKEGQNVTLSCEQNLNHDAMYWYRQDPGQGLRLIYYSQIVNDFQKGDIAEGYSVSREKKESFPLTVTSAQKNPTAFYLCASEGQFFNQPQHFGDGTRLSIL.

The V gene is TRBV5-6, the J gene TRBJ1-1, with a possible D match to TRBD1 (6 bases). The V gene's germline CDR1 is SGHDT and CDR2 YYEEEE. The CDR3 spans 13 residues. The V end was cut by 4 bases, the J end by 5 bases, with 12 bases between. The CDR3 protein is CASSPTGRTEAFF. The CDR3 coding sequence is TGTGCCAGCAGCCCTACAGGGAGGACTGAAGCTTTCTTT. Looking up the rest from reference TRBV5-6 and TRBJ1-1 gives the full variable domain: DAGVTQSPTHLIKTRGQQVTLRCSPKSGHDTVSWYQQALGQGPQFIFQYYEEEERQRGNFPDRFSGHQFPNYSSELNVNALLLGDSALYLCASSPTGRTEAFFGQGTRLTVV.

The chain recombines TRBV28 with TRBJ1-1, with 10 nucleotides matching TRBD1. V lost 6 bases and J lost 11; bases outside the gene matches: 12. Germline V gene lookup returns CDR1 MDHEN and CDR2 SYDVKM. This CDR3 is 14 amino acids long. CDR3 sequence (DNA): TGTGCCAGCAGCTTGACAGGGGGCGCGTTGGGGGCTTTCTTT. Its translation: CASSLTGGALGAFF.